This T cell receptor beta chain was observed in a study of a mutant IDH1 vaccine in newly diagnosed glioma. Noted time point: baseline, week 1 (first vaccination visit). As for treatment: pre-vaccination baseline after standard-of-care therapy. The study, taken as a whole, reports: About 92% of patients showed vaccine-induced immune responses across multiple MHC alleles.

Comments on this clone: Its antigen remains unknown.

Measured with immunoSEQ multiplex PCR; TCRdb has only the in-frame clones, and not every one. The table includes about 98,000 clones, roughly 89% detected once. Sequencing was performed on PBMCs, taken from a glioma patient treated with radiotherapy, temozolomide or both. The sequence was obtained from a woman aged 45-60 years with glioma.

CDR3 in amino acids: CASSPGGQGRHDEQFF. In DNA, the CDR3 is TGTGCCAGCAGCCCGGGGGGACAGGGTCGCCATGATGAGCAGTTCTTC. The V and J genes are TRBV7-3 and TRBJ2-1, with 9 bases identical to TRBD1. The germline gives CDR1 SGHTA, CDR2 FQGTGA. Trimming cost V 5 bases and J 8 bases; bases outside gene matches: 13. This CDR3 region has 16 residues.